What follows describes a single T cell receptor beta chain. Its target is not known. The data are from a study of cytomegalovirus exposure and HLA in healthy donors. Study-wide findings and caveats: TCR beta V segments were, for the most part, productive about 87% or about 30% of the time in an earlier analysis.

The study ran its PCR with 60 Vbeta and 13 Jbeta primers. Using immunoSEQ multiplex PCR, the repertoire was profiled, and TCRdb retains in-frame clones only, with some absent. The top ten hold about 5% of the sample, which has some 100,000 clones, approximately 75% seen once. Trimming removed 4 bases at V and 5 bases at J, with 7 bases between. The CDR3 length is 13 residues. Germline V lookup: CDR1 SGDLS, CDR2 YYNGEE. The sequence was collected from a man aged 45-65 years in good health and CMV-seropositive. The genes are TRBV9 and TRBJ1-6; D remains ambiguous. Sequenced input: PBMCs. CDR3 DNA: TGTGCCAGCAGCAATACAGATAATTCACCCCTCCACTTT. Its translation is CASSNTDNSPLHF.